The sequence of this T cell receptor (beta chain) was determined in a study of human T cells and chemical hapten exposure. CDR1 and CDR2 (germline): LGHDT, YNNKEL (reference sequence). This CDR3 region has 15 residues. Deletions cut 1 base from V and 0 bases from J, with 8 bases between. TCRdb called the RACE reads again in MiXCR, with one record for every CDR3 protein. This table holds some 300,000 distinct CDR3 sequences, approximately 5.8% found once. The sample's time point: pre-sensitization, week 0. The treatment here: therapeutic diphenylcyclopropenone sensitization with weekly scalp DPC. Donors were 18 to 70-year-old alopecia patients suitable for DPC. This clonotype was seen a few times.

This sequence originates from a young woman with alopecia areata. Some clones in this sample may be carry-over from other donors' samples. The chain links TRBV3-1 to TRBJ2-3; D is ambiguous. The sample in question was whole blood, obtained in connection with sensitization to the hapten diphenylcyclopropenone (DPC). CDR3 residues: CASSQVTHSTDTQYF. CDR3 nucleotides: TGTGCCAGCAGCCAAGTGACGCATAGCACAGATACGCAGTATTTT.